Each of the 31 T cell receptor beta chains below was sequenced from the same sample in a study of T-cell reconstitution after alpha-beta-depleted transplantation in children. Preparation of the TCRbeta library used unique molecular identifiers. MiXCR, run by TCRdb on the PCR reads, gives a single entry per CDR3 protein. The data show fewer than 700,000 distinct CDR3 sequences, roughly 13% seen once. The sample consisted of PBMCs, mostly from graft donor cells, taken 360 days after TCRalphabeta/CD19-depleted stem cell transplant. The receptors were gathered from a male patient aged 10 to 17 who had a stem cell transplant for acute myeloid leukemia, so the T cells may come from the graft donor.

At least ten counts were recorded for this clonotype. The genes are TRBV5-4 and TRBJ2-1; 8 bases align to TRBD2. The length of the CDR3 is 16 residues. Germline values: CDR1 SGHNT, CDR2 YYREEE (reference sequence). The junction had 9 bases not matched to a gene; V was cut back by 4 bases and J by 3 bases. This CDR3 is CASSPTGTRGYNEQFF. The CDR3 coding sequence is TGTGCCAGCAGCCCCACCGGGACTAGGGGCTACAATGAGCAGTTCTTC.

This clonotype has a handful of counts. The chain is built from TRBV10-3 and TRBJ2-5, with TRBD2 matching 16 bases. The CDR3 extends over 15 amino acids. Looked up from germline, CDR1 is ENHRY and CDR2 is SYGVKD. With 10 bases clipped from V and 4 bases from J, the junction kept 6 bases outside the gene matches. The CDR3 sequence: CATTGLAGGSETQYF. The CDR3 coding sequence is TGTGCCACGACGGGACTAGCGGGAGGGTCAGAGACCCAGTACTTC.

The genes are TRBV29-1 and TRBJ2-1; unclear D gene. The CDR3 sequence is 13 residues long. Trimming took off 4 bases at V and 0 bases at J, with 7 bases between the two ends. Germline assignment: CDR1 SQVTM and CDR2 ANQGSEA. The CDR3 DNA reads TGCAGCGTTGTTAAAAGCTCCTACAATGAGCAGTTCTTC. Translated: CSVVKSSYNEQFF.

This clonotype was seen many times. The J gene is TRBJ1-1, the V gene TRBV5-1; TRBD1 might be the D (5 bases). This CDR3 comprises 13 residues. Trimming cost V 4 bases and J 6 bases, with 13 bases left between them. Germline values: CDR1 SGHRS, CDR2 YFSETQ. Here the CDR3 reads CASSPRGGAEAFF. Here the CDR3 DNA reads TGCGCCAGCAGCCCCCGGGGGGGGGCTGAAGCTTTCTTT.

V is TRBV7-2 and J is TRBJ2-5; D is possibly TRBD1 (6 bases). This CDR3 contains 14 residues. Germline-derived CDR1 and CDR2 are SGHTA and FQGNSA. V lost 5 bases and J 0 bases, leaving 10 bases between the germline ends. DNA of the CDR3: TGTGCCAGCAGCCCCCGGGACAACCAAGAGACCCAGTACTTC. It yields the protein CASSPRDNQETQYF.

This clonotype occurred a few times. The rearrangement uses TRBV28 and TRBJ2-7; TRBD2 agrees at 8 bases. Germline assignment: CDR1 MDHEN and CDR2 SYDVKM. The CDR3 contains 14 residues. Trimming cost V 1 base and J 7 bases; bases outside gene matches: 6. The chain's CDR3 is CASSLLAGTGEQYF. DNA of the CDR3: TGTGCCAGCAGTTTATTAGCGGGAACGGGGGAGCAGTACTTC.

This chain links TRBV20-1 with TRBJ2-5, with D perhaps being TRBD1 or TRBD2 (5 bases each). This CDR3 spans 15 amino acids. Trimming took off 6 bases at V and 5 bases at J, with 22 bases between the two ends. CDR1 and CDR2 from the germline V gene are DFQATT and SNEGSKA (reference sequence). The CDR3 region is CSARDARLVGETQYF. CDR3 bases: TGCAGTGCGAGGGACGCCCGTTTGGTAGGGGAGACCCAGTACTTC.

There are a few counts of this clonotype. The V gene is TRBV20-1, the J gene TRBJ2-7; 14 nucleotides align to TRBD2. CDR1 and CDR2 from the germline V gene are DFQATT and SNEGSKA (reference sequence). The CDR3 is 16 amino acids. V dropped 5 bases and J dropped 7; count of bases not matched to a gene: 13. Here the CDR3 reads CSAQTGLAGDRLEQYF. CDR3 nucleotides: TGCAGTGCTCAGACGGGACTAGCGGGAGACCGACTAGAGCAGTACTTC.

J is TRBJ2-1 and V is TRBV20-1; D possibly corresponds to TRBD2 (6 bases). The CDR3 runs to 15 residues. Trimming removed 1 base from V and 3 bases from J, with 13 bases in between. CDR1 and CDR2 (germline): DFQATT, SNEGSKA (reference sequence). For the CDR3, the DNA is TGCAGTGCTAGAGCCTCGGAGGGAGGCTACAATGAGCAGTTCTTC. It yields the protein CSARASEGGYNEQFF.

This clonotype showed up many times. The chain joins TRBV12-3 or TRBV12-4 to TRBJ2-1; TRBD2 aligns across 11 bases. The CDR3 contains 16 residues. With V trimmed by 6 bases and J by 6 bases, 10 bases remained unmatched. The CDR3 sequence: CASSRTSGSFSNEQFF. The DNA of the CDR3 is TGTGCCAGCAGCCGAACTAGCGGGAGTTTCTCCAATGAGCAGTTCTTC.

J is TRBJ1-2 and V is TRBV28; the match to TRBD1 covers 7 bases. The CDR3 runs 15 residues. Germline CDR1 MDHEN, CDR2 SYDVKM. The V segment lost 4 bases and the J segment 5 bases; nucleotides outside the gene matches: 10. CDR3 sequence (DNA): TGTGCCAGCAGTTCCCATGGGGACAGCCCTTATGGCTACACCTTC. Translation: CASSSHGDSPYGYTF.

The CDR3 DNA sequence: TGTGCCAGCAGCCCCGGACATTACCAAGAGACCCAGTACTTC. Protein product: CASSPGHYQETQYF. The rearrangement links TRBV3-1 to TRBJ2-5; maybe TRBD1 (5 bases). This CDR3 is built from 14 residues. Trimming took 4 bases from V and 0 from J, leaving 9 bases between them. Germline V gives CDR1 LGHDT, CDR2 YNNKEL (reference sequence).

This clonotype was counted only a few times. The chain has TRBV11-1 and TRBJ2-1; D remains unclear. V lost 5 bases to trimming and J lost 9 bases, with 14 bases between them. Germline CDR1 and CDR2: SGHAT and FQDESV (reference sequence). CDR3 size: 13 residues. The CDR3 DNA is TGTGCCAGCAGCCCCCTTTCGAAACTTGAGCAGTTCTTC. Translating it yields CASSPLSKLEQFF.

This clonotype was found a few times. This may come from a read error, since a much larger clone is one base off. The chain uses TRBV11-2 and TRBJ2-2; 11 nucleotides match TRBD2. Per the germline V gene, CDR1 is SGHAT and CDR2 is FQNNGV. CDR3 length equals 15 residues. The J segment lost 5 bases and the V segment lost 3 bases, leaving 2 bases of the junction unmatched. CDR3 bases: TGTGCCAGCAGCTTCACTAGCGGGAGAACCGGGGAGCTGTTTTTT. Translation gives CASSFTSGRTGELFF.

The sample holds a few counts of this clonotype. A read error may produce the germline difference seen at one junction end. The chain couples TRBV7-9 to TRBJ2-1; 8 nucleotides agree with TRBD2. The CDR3 has 10 residues. Looked up from germline, CDR1 is SEHNR and CDR2 is FQNEAQ (reference sequence). This CDR3 is CASSPGLVVF. The CDR3 nucleotides read TGTGCCAGCAGCCCGGGACTAGTAGTCTTC.

The chain uses TRBV3-1 and TRBJ2-5; 10 bases are a match to TRBD2. The CDR3 has 16 amino acids. J lost 4 bases, V lost 4 bases, and 9 bases had no gene match. Germline V gives CDR1 LGHDT, CDR2 YNNKEL (reference sequence). Here the CDR3 reads CASSRPTSGTGETQYF. The CDR3 DNA reads as TGTGCCAGCAGCCGGCCCACTAGCGGGACGGGAGAGACCCAGTACTTC.

This clonotype was detected many times. The V and J genes are TRBV10-3 and TRBJ2-7, with D hard to call. Per the germline V gene, CDR1 is ENHRY and CDR2 is SYGVKD. This CDR3 contains 14 residues. Between the trimmed V and J ends, which lost 4 bases and 2 bases, there was a span of 12 bases. The CDR3 region is CAISGIPSPYEQYF. The CDR3 region has the DNA TGTGCCATCAGTGGAATTCCCTCTCCCTACGAGCAGTACTTC.

This clonotype has just a few counts. The CDR3 protein is CATSPGRWVGSYEQYF. In DNA form, the CDR3 reads TGTGCCACCAGCCCAGGGCGATGGGTCGGGTCCTACGAGCAGTACTTC. The chain joins TRBV15 to TRBJ2-7, with D perhaps TRBD1 (5 bases). V lost 5 bases, J lost 1 base, and 18 bases lay in between. The CDR3 is made up of 16 amino acids. Germline V lookup: CDR1 LNHNV, CDR2 YYDKDF (reference sequence).

The chain combines TRBV2 with TRBJ2-3; TRBD1 agrees at 9 bases. The CDR3 extends over 18 amino acids. In germline, CDR1 is SNHLY, CDR2 FYNNEI. V lost 7 bases, J lost 4 bases, and 18 bases stayed unmatched. In nucleotides, the CDR3 is TGTGCCAGCACGGAGCCAAGACAGGGGGTTGTGTTCGCAGATACGCAGTATTTT. Translation gives CASTEPRQGVVFADTQYF. The complete variable domain, with remaining parts taken from reference TRBV2 and TRBJ2-3, reads EPEVTQTPSHQVTQMGQEVILRCVPISNHLYFYWYRQILGQKVEFLVSFYNNEISEKSEIFDDQFSVERPDGSNFTLKIRSTKLEDSAMYFCASTEPRQGVVFADTQYFGPGTRLTVL.

This clonotype appeared a few times. The chain links TRBV20-1 to TRBJ2-7; D may be TRBD1 (6 bases). The V end lost 5 bases, the J end lost 1 base, and 18 bases lay between the germline ends. Germline V CDR1 and CDR2: DFQATT, SNEGSKA (reference sequence). This CDR3 has 15 amino acids. As DNA, the CDR3 is TGCAGTGCTGAGACACAGGGCACCATTTCCTACGAGCAGTACTTC. As protein: CSAETQGTISYEQYF.

The chain employs TRBV6-2 or TRBV6-3 and TRBJ2-1; 7 positions match TRBD2. V shed 10 bases and J 14 bases; nucleotides not matched to a gene: 14. This CDR3 is 12 amino acids long. Per germline, CDR1 MNHEY and CDR2 SVGEGT. CDR3 bases: TGTGCCACCGAAGGATGGGAGGGCCATAAGTTCTTC. This translates into CATEGWEGHKFF.

The J gene is TRBJ2-1, the V gene TRBV24-1; 7 positions agree with TRBD2. CDR1 and CDR2 (germline): KGHDR, SFDVKD. The CDR3 totals 13 residues. V lost 2 bases to trimming and J lost 8 bases; unmatched junction nucleotides: 2. The DNA of the CDR3 is TGTGCCACCAGTGATTCCGGGAGGTATGAGCAGTTCTTC. As protein: CATSDSGRYEQFF.

This clonotype occurred a few times. V and J are TRBV7-2 and TRBJ2-1, with 12 bases aligning to TRBD2. This CDR3 is 17 amino acids long. The J segment lost 15 bases and the V segment lost 8 bases, leaving 23 bases of the junction unmatched. Germline CDR1 reads SGHTA; CDR2 reads FQGNSA. Here the CDR3 reads CASVPWASGREQEGMFF. As DNA, the CDR3 is TGTGCCAGCGTACCGTGGGCTAGCGGGAGGGAACAGGAGGGTATGTTCTTC.

A few counts support this clonotype. The genes are TRBV12-3 or TRBV12-4 and TRBJ2-1; TRBD2 matches at 8 bases. The CDR3 runs 13 residues. Germline trimming cut 8 bases from V and 1 base from J; bases unmatched to any gene: 1. CDR3 sequence (DNA): TGTGCCAGCGAGCGGGAGTCCTACAATGAGCAGTTCTTC. Translated: CASERESYNEQFF.

This clonotype has more than one count but fewer than ten. The chain uses TRBV11-2 and TRBJ2-2; the match to TRBD1 covers 9 bases. CDR1 and CDR2 (germline): SGHAT, FQNNGV. The CDR3 is 18 residues long. Trimming removed 4 bases from V and 4 bases from J; junction bases left unmatched: 13. CDR3 amino acids: CASSSGQGAVSGTGELFF. CDR3 DNA: TGTGCCAGCAGCTCGGGACAGGGAGCGGTATCGGGCACCGGGGAGCTGTTTTTT.

This chain uses TRBV20-1 with TRBJ1-2; D uncertain. CDR1 is DFQATT, CDR2 SNEGSKA, per germline (reference sequence). Trimming stripped 5 bases from V and 7 bases from J, with 5 bases between. This CDR3 spans 9 amino acids. CDR3 amino acids: CSAPAGYTF. For the CDR3, the DNA is TGCAGTGCTCCCGCTGGCTACACCTTC.

This clonotype was counted ten times or more. This rearrangement joins TRBV28 to TRBJ1-2, with a possible D match to TRBD1 (5 bases). The CDR3 is 13 residues long. The germline V and J ends were trimmed by 3 bases and 5 bases, with 10 bases remaining between them. Germline CDR1 reads MDHEN; CDR2 reads SYDVKM. CDR3 sequence: CASSLGQLYGYTF. As DNA, the CDR3 is TGTGCCAGCAGTTTGGGGCAGCTGTATGGCTACACCTTC.

This clonotype was found a few times. V and J are TRBV29-1 and TRBJ1-1; maybe TRBD1 (6 bases). Deletions cut 6 bases from V and 5 bases from J, with 19 bases between. This CDR3 contains 14 residues. Germline V gene data show CDR1 as SQVTM and CDR2 as ANQGSEA. As DNA, the CDR3 is TGCAGCGTCTTAATCGTGGGGGGGCCTACTGAAGCTTTCTTT. Residues: CSVLIVGGPTEAFF.

The chain is built from TRBV28 and TRBJ2-5; TRBD2 aligns across 9 bases. The CDR3 covers 20 residues. CDR1 MDHEN and CDR2 SYDVKM come from the germline V gene. Trimming took 6 bases from V and 2 from J; bases not matched to a gene: 22. CDR3 coding DNA: TGTGCCAGCAGCCCGAGCGGGAGGTTAATAGTGGTGAAGAGGCAAGAGACCCAGTACTTC. Translation gives CASSPSGRLIVVKRQETQYF.

This clonotype turned up a few times. The J gene is TRBJ2-7, the V gene TRBV4-3, with a possible D match to TRBD2 (5 bases). The CDR3 sequence is 15 residues long. Looked up from germline, CDR1 is LGHNA and CDR2 is YSLEER. The V and J ends lost 1 base and 3 bases respectively, with 13 bases between them. CDR3 sequence (DNA): TGCGCCAGCAGCCAAGGTAGGGAACGGGGCTACGAGCAGTACTTC. As protein: CASSQGRERGYEQYF.

The genes are TRBV29-1 and TRBJ2-3; 7 bases map to TRBD1. The CDR3 loop spans 14 amino acids. V was pared by 5 bases and J by 1 base, with 6 bases of the junction left unmatched. Germline assignment: CDR1 SQVTM and CDR2 ANQGSEA. Here the CDR3 reads CSVPPQGGTDTQYF. The CDR3 DNA is TGCAGCGTTCCTCCCCAGGGGGGCACAGATACGCAGTATTTT.